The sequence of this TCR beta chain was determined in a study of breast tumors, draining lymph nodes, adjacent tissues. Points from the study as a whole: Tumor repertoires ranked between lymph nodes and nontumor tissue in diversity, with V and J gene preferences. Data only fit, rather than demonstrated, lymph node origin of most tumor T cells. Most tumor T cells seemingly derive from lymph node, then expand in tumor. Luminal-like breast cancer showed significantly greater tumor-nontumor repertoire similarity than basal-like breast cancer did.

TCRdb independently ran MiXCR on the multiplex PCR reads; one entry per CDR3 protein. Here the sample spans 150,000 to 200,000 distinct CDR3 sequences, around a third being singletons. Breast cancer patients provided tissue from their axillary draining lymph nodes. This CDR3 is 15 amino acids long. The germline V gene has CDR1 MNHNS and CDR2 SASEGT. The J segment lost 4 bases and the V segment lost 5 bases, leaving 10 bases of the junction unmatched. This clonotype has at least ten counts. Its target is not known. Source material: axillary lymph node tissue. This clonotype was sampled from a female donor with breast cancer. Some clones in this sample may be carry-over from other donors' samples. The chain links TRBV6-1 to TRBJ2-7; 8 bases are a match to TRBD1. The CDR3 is CASSKTGQDLYEQYF. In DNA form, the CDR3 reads TGTGCCAGCAGTAAGACGGGACAGGACTTATACGAGCAGTACTTC.